This entry describes one T cell receptor beta chain. No antigen is known for it. This clone may be a read error of a much larger clone one base away. TCRbeta libraries were built with three rounds of nested PCR, modified from ARM-PCR. TCRdb fed the multiplex PCR reads into MiXCR, producing one record per CDR3 protein. The sample contains about 75,000 distinct CDR3 sequences, around two thirds of which appear only once. This record comes from a study of tumor and adjacent non-tumor tissue in lung cancer. Study-level information: The patients, 10 to 11 men and 5 or 6 women, were about 30 to 76 with stage I to III disease.

The V segment lost 1 base and the J segment 4 bases; nucleotides outside the gene matches: 12. CDR3 size: 16 residues. Per germline, CDR1 DFQATT and CDR2 SNEGSKA (reference sequence). The template was RNA from unsorted bulk tissue. This non-tumor lung sample came from over 3 cm beyond the tumor edge. Donors were chemotherapy-naive, newly diagnosed lung cancer surgical patients in China, August–late 2014. Study conclusions and caveats: Normal lung showed higher cumulative top 100 clone frequency than tumor. Tumor tissue had significantly higher TCR diversity than normal lung.

The sequence derives from a woman between 45 and 65 years old with non-small cell lung cancer. The sequenced sample was distant non-tumor lung tissue. The chain joins TRBV20-1 to TRBJ1-2; the match to TRBD1 covers 7 bases. CDR3 nucleotides: TGCAGTGCTAGAGTGGACAGGTCTAAGGTCGCCTATGGCTACACCTTC. The encoded protein is CSARVDRSKVAYGYTF.